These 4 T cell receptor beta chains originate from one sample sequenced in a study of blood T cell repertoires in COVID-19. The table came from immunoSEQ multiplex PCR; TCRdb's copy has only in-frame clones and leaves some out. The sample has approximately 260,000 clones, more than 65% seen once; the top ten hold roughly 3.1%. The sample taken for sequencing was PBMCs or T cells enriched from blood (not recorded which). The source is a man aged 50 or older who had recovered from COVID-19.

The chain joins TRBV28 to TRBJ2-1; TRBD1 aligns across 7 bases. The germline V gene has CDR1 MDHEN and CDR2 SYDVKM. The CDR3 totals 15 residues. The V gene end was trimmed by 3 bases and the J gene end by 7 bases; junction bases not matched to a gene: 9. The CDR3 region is CASSLDSTGPNEQFF. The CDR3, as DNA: TGTGCCAGCAGTTTGGACTCGACAGGGCCAAATGAGCAGTTCTTC.

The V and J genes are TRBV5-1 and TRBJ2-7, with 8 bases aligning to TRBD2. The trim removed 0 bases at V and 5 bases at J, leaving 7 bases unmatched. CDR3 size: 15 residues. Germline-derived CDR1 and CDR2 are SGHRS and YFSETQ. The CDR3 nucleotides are TGCGCCAGCAGCTTGGGCGGGAGGACTTCAGACGAGCAGTACTTC. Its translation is CASSLGGRTSDEQYF.

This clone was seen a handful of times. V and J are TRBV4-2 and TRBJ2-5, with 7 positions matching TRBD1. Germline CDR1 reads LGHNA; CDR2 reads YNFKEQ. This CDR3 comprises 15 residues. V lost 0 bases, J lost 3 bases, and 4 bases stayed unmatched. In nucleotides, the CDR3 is TGTGCCAGCAGCCAAGAGGGCACAGGGGAAGAGACCCAGTACTTC. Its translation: CASSQEGTGEETQYF.

The CDR3 nucleotides read TGTGCCAGCAGCTTAGCCGGCAGGGAGGGTGAAAAACTGTTTTTT. It encodes CASSLAGREGEKLFF. The chain couples TRBV7-9 to TRBJ1-4; possible D gene TRBD1, 5 bases. Germline V CDR1 and CDR2: SEHNR, FQNEAQ (reference sequence). The CDR3 sequence is 15 residues long. V was cut by 0 bases and J by 7 bases, with 12 bases left in between. Supplemented by reference TRBV7-9 and TRBJ1-4, the full variable domain reads DTGVSQNPRHKITKRGQNVTFRCDPISEHNRLYWYRQTLGQGPEFLTYFQNEAQLEKSRLLSDRFSAERPKGSFSTLEIQRTEQGDSAMYLCASSLAGREGEKLFFGSGTQLSVL.